This entry is about one TCR beta chain. The record originates from a study of blood T cell repertoires in COVID-19. Study overall: Nucleic acid was either cDNA or gDNA, and it came from T cells, B-cell-depleted T cells, or PBMCs.

Original processing methods: Quantification of nucleated cells was approximated via reference gene primer amplification. The repertoire was sequenced with immunoSEQ multiplex PCR; TCRdb's copy has only in-frame clones and lacks some. V and J calls and clone size are copied from that table; D and trimming were computed from the DNA. The sample includes about 89,000 clones, 75% to 90% of them seen just once. The CDR3 loop spans 13 amino acids. V was pared by 4 bases and J by 8 bases, with 14 bases between. J is TRBJ1-2 and V is TRBV12-3 or TRBV12-4; D is perhaps TRBD1 (5 bases). The sequence was obtained from an elderly man with active or convalescent COVID-19. Sequencing was carried out using peripheral blood. CDR3 amino acids: CASSSKQVGGYTF. DNA of the CDR3: TGTGCCAGCAGTTCAAAACAGGTGGGCGGCTACACCTTC.